This T cell receptor beta chain was retrieved from a study of human T cells and chemical hapten exposure. Overall study: On about 2 cm by about 2 cm of upper inner arm skin, sensitization was performed with 2% DPC. Patch testing placed 0.01% DPC on the upper back, with readings at 6 days.

The ends were cut back, 3 bases at V and 6 bases at J, with 12 bases in the middle. Germline V gene sequence: CDR1 KGHSH, CDR2 LQKENI. The CDR3 covers 14 residues. This clonotype was seen ten or more times. MiXCR, applied by TCRdb to the RACE reads, yields one record per CDR3 protein. The sample has about 68,000 distinct CDR3 sequences; approximately 11% are singletons. As for time point: pre-sensitization, week 0. Treatment here: therapeutic diphenylcyclopropenone sensitization with weekly scalp DPC. The specimen was whole blood, collected in connection with sensitization to the hapten diphenylcyclopropenone (DPC). V gene TRBV18 combines with J gene TRBJ2-4; D is undetermined. The receptor was isolated from a woman aged 50 to 65 with alopecia areata. Some clones in this sample may be carry-over from other donors' samples. The CDR3 DNA is TGTGCCAGCTCACCCACGGGCCAGTCAAACATTCAGTACTTC. Protein product: CASSPTGQSNIQYF.